This T cell receptor beta chain was obtained from a study of OX40 agonist ivuxolimab in advanced cancers. Germline-derived CDR1 and CDR2 are MNHEY and SMNVEV (reference sequence). V shed 2 bases and J shed 6 bases, with 5 bases lying between them. The CDR3 runs to 12 residues. Repertoires were generated with immunoSEQ multiplex PCR, while TCRdb's copy carries only in-frame clones and drops some. Seen here are tens of thousands of clones, approximately 90% observed once, and the top ten hold over 15%. This sequence was found in an adult with an advanced solid tumor such as melanoma, head and neck, liver or kidney cancer. The sample consisted of CD4+ or CD8+ T cells sorted from blood, taken in a trial of the OX40 agonist ivuxolimab. J is TRBJ2-1 and V is TRBV27, with D possibly being TRBD1 or TRBD2 (5 bases each). The CDR3 reads CASSLGGNEQFF. The CDR3 bases are TGTGCCAGCAGTTTAGGGGGCAATGAGCAGTTCTTC.